The TCR beta chain described here comes from a study of blood T cell repertoires in COVID-19. Study-wide context: Acute and convalescent COVID-19 specimens originated in the United States, Italy and Spain. Nucleic acid was either cDNA or gDNA, and it came from T cells, B-cell-depleted T cells, or PBMCs.

Cohorts were determined from participant-reported clinical history. The CDR3 spans 15 residues. The V end lost 4 bases, the J end lost 5 bases, and 14 bases lay between the germline ends. Germline V gene data show CDR1 as LGHNA and CDR2 as YNFKEQ. Source study methods: For nucleated cells, counts were estimated from reference gene primer amplification. Some clones are missing from TCRdb's copy, which holds only in-frame ones; the method was immunoSEQ multiplex PCR. The DNA was the basis for D and trimming; V, J and clone size are from that table. The sample has 250,000 or so clones, approximately 83% seen once.

This receptor was identified in a man aged 50-59 years who had recovered from COVID-19. This rearrangement joins TRBV4-2 to TRBJ2-2; the D gene is possibly TRBD1 (5 bases). The sample comprised PBMCs or T cells enriched from blood (not recorded which). In nucleotides, the CDR3 is TGTGCCAGCAGCCGGGAAAGTAAGGGGACCGGGGAGCTGTTTTTT. Its protein is CASSRESKGTGELFF.